The T cell receptor beta chain under discussion was sequenced for a study of blood T cell repertoires in COVID-19. Study at large: COVID-19 samples from acute and convalescent phases originated in the United States, Italy and Spain.

Data came from immunoSEQ multiplex PCR; TCRdb stores just in-frame clones and leaves some out. The sample has about 170,000 clones, around 85% seen once. J gave up 0 bases and V 2 bases, and 5 bases lay outside the gene matches. CDR3 length: 15 amino acids. Germline V gene data show CDR1 as SGHRS and CDR2 as YFSETQ. This clone has only a few counts. J is TRBJ2-7 and V is TRBV5-1; 7 nucleotides match TRBD1. The TCR was taken from a human donor with acute or convalescent COVID-19. The donor label of this sample is uncertain. Sequences were obtained from peripheral blood. The CDR3 loop is CASSLGAGGSYEQYF. The CDR3 bases are TGCGCCAGCAGCTTAGGGGCAGGGGGCTCCTACGAGCAGTACTTC.